These T cell receptor beta chains were read from a single sample in a study of blood T cell repertoires in COVID-19. Sequencing used immunoSEQ multiplex PCR; TCRdb keeps in-frame clones, though not all of them. The sample records over 350,000 clones, roughly 90% being singletons. The sequenced material came from peripheral blood. These receptors all come from a woman in her twenties or thirties with acute or convalescent COVID-19. CDR3s include the opening cysteine and the closing phenylalanine or tryptophan. A D gene is named only where the DNA matches it firmly. Size is stated for part of the rows, as once, few or many counts, or as a class when the clone is expanded.

D gene,clone size,J gene,V gene,CDR3 protein,CDR3 DNA
.,.,TRBJ1-6,TRBV19,CASSLRGSYNSPLHF,TGTGCCAGTAGCTTGCGGGGCTCCTATAATTCACCCCTCCACTTT
.,once,TRBJ2-2,TRBV3-1/TRBV3-2,CASSRTSLSYTGELFF,TGTGCCAGCAGCCGAACTAGTCTAAGCTATACCGGGGAGCTGTTTTTT
.,.,TRBJ1-1,TRBV6-5,CASRSIRGPNTEAFF,TGTGCCAGCAGATCTATCAGGGGACCGAACACTGAAGCTTTCTTT
TRBD1,.,TRBJ2-1,TRBV29-1,CSVDRGQGANEQFF,TGCAGCGTTGATAGAGGACAGGGGGCAAATGAGCAGTTCTTC
TRBD1,.,TRBJ1-3,TRBV2,CASQGASGNTIYF,TGTGCCAGCCAGGGGGCTTCGGGAAACACCATATATTTT
.,.,TRBJ2-1,TRBV11-2,CASSWRGEQFF,TGTGCCAGCAGCTGGCGAGGCGAGCAGTTCTTC
TRBD2,.,TRBJ2-1,TRBV4-1,CASSLPRTSGGPRFHNEQFF,TGCGCCAGCAGCCTACCCAGGACTAGCGGGGGGCCGAGGTTCCACAATGAGCAGTTCTTC
TRBD2,.,TRBJ2-4,TRBV28,CASSWGGKNIQYF,TGTGCCAGCAGCTGGGGGGGGAAAAACATTCAGTACTTC
.,.,TRBJ1-2,TRBV18,CASSPPTRDGYTF,TGTGCCAGCTCACCACCCACTAGGGATGGCTACACCTTC
.,once,TRBJ2-7,TRBV6-5,CASSRTFDYEQYF,TGTGCCAGCAGCCGGACTTTCGACTACGAGCAGTACTTC
.,once,TRBJ2-1,TRBV7-8,CASSFRRGNEQFF,TGTGCCAGCAGCTTCCGTCGCGGAAATGAGCAGTTCTTC
.,.,TRBJ2-3,TRBV4-2,CASSQGTNPSTDTQYF,TGTGCCAGCAGCCAAGGGACAAACCCAAGCACAGATACGCAGTATTTT
.,.,TRBJ1-1,TRBV29-1,CSIQGNTEAFF,TGCAGCATACAGGGGAACACTGAAGCTTTCTTT
.,.,TRBJ2-7,TRBV2,CASSEGTLNYEQYF,TGTGCCAGCAGTGAGGGGACTCTTAACTACGAGCAGTACTTC
TRBD2,.,TRBJ2-6,TRBV3-1/TRBV3-2,CASSQGSGGFGANVLTF,TGTGCCAGCAGCCAAGGTTCGGGGGGGTTTGGGGCCAACGTCCTGACTTTC
.,.,TRBJ2-3,TRBV29-1,CSVEDYSEVLLVGTQYF,TGCAGCGTTGAAGATTATAGCGAAGTTTTGCTGGTGGGTACGCAGTATTTT
TRBD2,.,TRBJ2-3,TRBV27,CASGGVLTSTDTQYF,TGTGCCAGCGGGGGGGTGCTAACTAGCACAGATACGCAGTATTTT
.,.,TRBJ2-5,TRBV2,CASNLAAETQYF,TGTGCCAGCAACCTAGCCGCTGAGACCCAGTACTTC
TRBD2,.,TRBJ2-5,TRBV29-1,CSVEDGLQGGETQYF,TGCAGCGTTGAAGATGGTCTCCAGGGAGGGGAGACCCAGTACTTC
.,.,TRBJ2-5,TRBV28,CASSFPPTDEGETQYF,TGTGCCAGCAGTTTTCCTCCTACTGACGAGGGAGAGACCCAGTACTTC
TRBD2,.,TRBJ2-1,TRBV24-1,CATSDQSRGGHREQFF,TGTGCCACCAGTGATCAGTCCCGGGGGGGCCATCGTGAGCAGTTCTTC
TRBD1,.,TRBJ2-4,TRBV27,CASSKTGVAKNIQYF,TGTGCCAGCAGTAAGACAGGGGTGGCCAAAAACATTCAGTACTTC
TRBD1,.,TRBJ2-2,TRBV5-1,CASTEGQGGTGELFF,TGCGCCAGCACGGAGGGACAGGGTGGCACCGGGGAGCTGTTTTTT
.,.,TRBJ1-2,TRBV6-5,CASTNGGIQPGYTF,TGTGCCAGCACCAATGGAGGGATCCAGCCTGGCTACACCTTC
.,.,TRBJ1-4,TRBV30,CAWSGQFNEKLFF,TGTGCCTGGAGCGGACAGTTTAATGAAAAACTGTTTTTT
TRBD1,once,TRBJ2-7,TRBV5-4,CASSVSGQGAYEQYF,TGTGCCAGCAGCGTTTCTGGACAGGGGGCCTACGAGCAGTACTTC
TRBD1,.,TRBJ2-7,TRBV5-8,CASSPTGQGSYEQYF,TGTGCCAGCAGCCCAACAGGACAGGGATCCTACGAGCAGTACTTC
.,.,TRBJ2-5,TRBV18,CASSPPSEETQYF,TGTGCCAGCTCACCACCGTCGGAGGAGACCCAGTACTTC
.,.,TRBJ2-3,TRBV21-1,CAIETGYTDTQYF,TGTGCCATCGAAACAGGGTACACAGATACGCAGTATTTT
.,once,TRBJ1-1,TRBV29-1,CSIRDRMNTEAFF,TGCAGCATAAGAGACAGGATGAACACTGAAGCTTTCTTT
.,.,TRBJ2-7,TRBV18,CAAGDNSYEQYF,TGTGCCGCGGGGGACAACTCCTACGAGCAGTACTTC
TRBD1,.,TRBJ2-1,TRBV10-3,CAIWRGQGFDEQFF,TGTGCCATCTGGAGGGGACAGGGGTTCGATGAGCAGTTCTTC
.,.,TRBJ2-7,TRBV28,CASSFSWNKSTCEQYF,TGTGCCAGCAGTTTTAGCTGGAACAAGTCTACCTGCGAGCAGTACTTC
TRBD2,few,TRBJ2-3,TRBV6-4,CASSETSGGNTDTQYF,TGTGCCAGCAGTGAGACTAGCGGGGGAAACACAGATACGCAGTATTTT
.,.,TRBJ2-5,TRBV7-3,CASSLTFRETQYF,TGTGCCAGCAGCTTAACGTTTCGGGAGACCCAGTACTTC
TRBD2,.,TRBJ2-4,TRBV30,CAWSAGGKNIQYF,TGTGCCTGGAGTGCGGGGGGCAAAAACATTCAGTACTTC
TRBD2,.,TRBJ2-5,TRBV12-3/TRBV12-4,CASTGAGEETQYF,TGTGCCAGCACCGGGGCGGGGGAAGAGACCCAGTACTTC